The 14 T cell receptor beta chains below all came from one sample that was sequenced in a study of T-cell memory formation after mild COVID-19. Via MiXCR, TCRdb re-called the 5' RACE reads, giving one row per CDR3 protein. Here the sample spans roughly 130,000 distinct CDR3 sequences, around 6.3% being singletons. The specimen was PBMCs or a T cell subset sorted from them (not recorded which). The source is an adult woman who had mild COVID-19 (a few samples of this study predate the infection). Cell type and time point are not known.

The chain employs TRBV27 and TRBJ2-1; D uncertain. Deletions cut 5 bases from V and 7 bases from J, with 12 bases between. The CDR3 runs to 13 residues. Germline CDR1 and CDR2: MNHEY and SMNVEV (reference sequence). This CDR3 reads CASSGFSANEQFF. The CDR3 bases are TGTGCCAGCAGTGGTTTTTCGGCGAATGAGCAGTTCTTC.

V and J are TRBV20-1 and TRBJ1-2; D unresolved. Trimming left V 1 base short and J 4 bases short, with 10 bases between. The CDR3 consists of 13 residues. Germline V CDR1 and CDR2: DFQATT, SNEGSKA (reference sequence). CDR3 sequence (DNA): TGCAGTGCTAGAGGCGGCAGTCGCTATGGCTACACCTTC. Its protein product is CSARGGSRYGYTF.

The chain recombines TRBV5-1 with TRBJ2-1; 7 bases align to TRBD2. The CDR3 has 15 residues. Germline V CDR1 and CDR2: SGHRS, YFSETQ. The ends lost 2 bases at V and 2 bases at J; junction bases unmatched: 4. The CDR3 DNA follows: TGCGCCAGCAGCTTAGCAGCGGGAACCTACAATGAGCAGTTCTTC. Protein sequence: CASSLAAGTYNEQFF.

This clonotype occurred many times. The J gene is TRBJ1-1, the V gene TRBV6-5, with unresolved D. Trimming took off 0 bases at V and 5 bases at J, with 7 bases between the two ends. CDR1 MNHEY and CDR2 SVGAGI come from the germline V gene. The CDR3 is 13 residues long. The CDR3 reads CASSYSGATEAFF. The CDR3 nucleotides are TGTGCCAGCAGTTACTCGGGAGCTACTGAAGCTTTCTTT.

This clonotype came up a few times. J is TRBJ2-2 and V is TRBV12-3 or TRBV12-4, with D possibly called TRBD1 or TRBD2 (5 bases each). Trimming cost V 0 bases and J 8 bases, with 10 bases left between them. The CDR3 runs 14 residues. The CDR3: CASSLAQEGGELFF. CDR3 DNA: TGTGCCAGCAGTTTAGCCCAAGAGGGGGGGGAGCTGTTTTTT.

This clonotype was seen at least ten times. The V gene is TRBV7-9, the J gene TRBJ2-6; no firm D call. Germline values: CDR1 SEHNR, CDR2 FQNEAQ (reference sequence). The CDR3 loop spans 15 amino acids. V was clipped by 5 bases and J by 0 bases, with 8 bases between them. In nucleotides, the CDR3 is TGTGCCAGCAGCACCCGAGGCTCTGGGGCCAACGTCCTGACTTTC. Its protein product is CASSTRGSGANVLTF.

This clonotype has just a few counts. This sequence joins TRBV6-2 or TRBV6-3 and TRBJ2-1; D might be TRBD2 (7 bases). The CDR3 is 16 residues long. The V gene lost 7 bases and the J gene lost 8 bases, with 24 bases spanning the gap. Germline-derived CDR1 and CDR2 are MNHEY and SVGEGT. CDR3 in DNA: TGTGCCAGCATGGGGGCCTCTGCGGGAGAGGGCGATGAGCAGTTCTTC. Protein: CASMGASAGEGDEQFF.

The chain couples TRBV3-1 to TRBJ2-3; D is unclear. The CDR3 covers 14 residues. V dropped 4 bases and J dropped 5 bases, with 13 bases sitting between them. Germline loops: CDR1 LGHDT, CDR2 YNNKEL (reference sequence). The CDR3 DNA sequence: TGTGCCAGCAGCCTGACCCAGCTCAGAGATACGCAGTATTTT. Translating it yields CASSLTQLRDTQYF.

This clonotype appeared many times. V is TRBV12-3 or TRBV12-4 and J is TRBJ2-2, with 9 bases fitting TRBD1. The CDR3 is 14 amino acids. The V gene end was trimmed by 8 bases and the J gene end by 5 bases; junction bases not matched to a gene: 6. The CDR3 sequence is CASFGQGRTGELFF. The CDR3 DNA reads TGTGCCAGCTTTGGACAGGGGCGGACCGGGGAGCTGTTTTTT.

This chain links TRBV19 with TRBJ1-2, with 9 positions matching TRBD1. V was clipped by 6 bases and J by 8 bases; unmatched bases: 7. Per germline, CDR1 LNHDA and CDR2 SQIVND (reference sequence). The length of the CDR3 is 13 residues. The CDR3 DNA reads TGTGCCAGTAGCCGGGACAGGGTACACGGCTACACCTTC. It yields the protein CASSRDRVHGYTF.

This chain links TRBV12-3 or TRBV12-4 with TRBJ1-3; no firm D call. The CDR3 has 13 residues. With 8 bases removed from V and 0 bases from J, the gap between germline ends came to 8 bases. The chain's CDR3 is CASRHSSGNTIYF. The CDR3 DNA follows: TGTGCCAGCCGACATTCCTCTGGAAACACCATATATTTT.

There are a few counts of this clonotype. The chain employs TRBV6-1 and TRBJ1-2, with 9 bases lining up with TRBD1. There are 12 residues in the CDR3. The J segment lost 8 bases and the V segment lost 10 bases, leaving 8 bases of the junction unmatched. The germline V gene encodes CDR1 MNHNS and CDR2 SASEGT. Here the CDR3 DNA reads TGTGCCACCAGAGGACAGGGGAGCGGCTACACCTTC. It yields the protein CATRGQGSGYTF.

Ten or more counts support this clonotype. The V and J genes are TRBV5-1 and TRBJ2-1; 9 nucleotides line up with TRBD1. Germline V lookup: CDR1 SGHRS, CDR2 YFSETQ. V dropped 6 bases and J dropped 2; count of bases not matched to a gene: 3. The CDR3 extends over 14 amino acids. CDR3 in amino acids: CASKQGATYNEQFF. The CDR3 coding sequence is TGCGCCAGCAAACAGGGGGCAACCTACAATGAGCAGTTCTTC.

The rearrangement joins TRBV4-2 to TRBJ2-1; tentatively, D is TRBD1 or TRBD2 (5 bases each). Trimming pared 2 bases from V and 5 bases from J, leaving 16 bases between. The CDR3 sequence is 16 residues long. The germline gives CDR1 LGHNA, CDR2 YNFKEQ. The CDR3 reads CASSQPRARGNNEQFF. The CDR3 DNA reads as TGTGCCAGCAGCCAACCACGGGCGAGGGGAAACAATGAGCAGTTCTTC.